Shown below are 17 T cell receptor beta chains from a single sample sequenced in a study of CD8 T cells in Susac syndrome (dated by TCRdb to between 2019 and 2020). The library was generated by the immunoSEQ multiplex PCR assay. RNA was extracted using the RNeasy kit, and roughly 0.45 to 1 microgram was reverse transcribed with random hexamers. TCRdb trimmed the raw reads at Q25, called clones with MiXCR and kept productive beta chains. Every entry covers one CDR3 protein and lists the most common genes and DNA from its rows. The sample table contains some 210,000 distinct CDR3 sequences; only one count was recorded for about 95% of them. Clones ranked in the top ten supply around 0.15% of the sample. Sequencing used CD4+ T cells from PBMCs. All receptors come from a human donor with Susac syndrome.

The V and J genes are TRBV4-3 and TRBJ2-5, with 12 bases fitting TRBD2. The CDR3 contains 16 residues. Looked up from germline, CDR1 is LGHNA and CDR2 is YSLEER. The trim removed 1 base at V and 2 bases at J, leaving 2 bases unmatched. In DNA form, the CDR3 reads TGCGCCAGCAGCCAAGCCCTAGCGGGGGGGCAAGAGACCCAGTACTTC. Encoded protein: CASSQALAGGQETQYF.

The rearrangement joins TRBV12-3 or TRBV12-4 to TRBJ1-2; weak D call: TRBD1 (5 bases). CDR3 length equals 16 residues. Trimming stripped 7 bases from V and 4 bases from J, with 22 bases between. CDR3 in amino acids: CASIRARQNLFYGYTF. For the CDR3, the DNA is TGTGCCAGCATCCGGGCCCGACAGAACCTATTCTATGGCTACACCTTC.

This clonotype has more than one count but fewer than ten. The J gene is TRBJ1-5, the V gene TRBV12-3 or TRBV12-4, with D unresolved. This CDR3 contains 16 residues. The V gene lost 2 bases and the J gene lost 0 bases, with 11 bases spanning the gap. The CDR3 reads CASSLRRGDSNQPQHF. The CDR3 DNA follows: TGTGCCAGCAGTTTAAGGCGTGGAGATAGCAATCAGCCCCAGCATTTT.

This clonotype was seen a handful of times. The chain carries TRBV4-1 and TRBJ1-1; D is ambiguous. Germline lookup yields CDR1 MGHRA and CDR2 YSYEKL. V was clipped by 1 base and J by 0 bases, with 6 bases between them. The length of the CDR3 is 14 residues. The CDR3 DNA reads TGCGCCAGCAGCCAAGGACTGTTGAACACTGAAGCTTTCTTT. It yields the protein CASSQGLLNTEAFF.

DNA for the CDR3: TGTGCCTGGAGCCCAAGGGCCGCCCAGCCCCAGCATTTT. This sequence encodes CAWSPRAAQPQHF. The rearrangement links TRBV30 to TRBJ1-5; no clear D gene. Trimming took off 3 bases at V and 7 bases at J, with 13 bases between the two ends. CDR3 length equals 13 residues. The germline V gene has CDR1 GTSNPN and CDR2 SVGIG (reference sequence).

The V call is TRBV3-1, the J call TRBJ1-1, with 9 positions matching TRBD1. This CDR3 has 21 residues. V trimming: 0 bases; J trimming: 2 bases; junction bases outside the gene matches: 19. Germline CDR1 is LGHDT and CDR2 is YNNKEL (reference sequence). As DNA, the CDR3 is TGTGCCAGCAGCCAAGATCGAGACAGGGGGTCTGGTTTAACCCCCAACACTGAAGCTTTCTTT. Its protein product is CASSQDRDRGSGLTPNTEAFF.

The CDR3 is CASSLRGFSTDTQYF. The CDR3 bases are TGTGCCAGCAGCTTACGCGGGTTTAGCACAGATACGCAGTATTTT. The chain couples TRBV7-3 to TRBJ2-3; D might be TRBD2 (5 bases). Germline V gene data show CDR1 as SGHTA and CDR2 as FQGTGA. This CDR3 has 15 amino acids. V lost 2 bases and J lost 0, with 9 bases in between.

The count of this clonotype is one. The chain recombines TRBV20-1 with TRBJ2-3; TRBD2 aligns across 15 bases. The CDR3 sequence is 15 residues long. Trimming took 1 base from V and 10 from J; bases not matched to a gene: 6. CDR1 and CDR2 (germline): DFQATT, SNEGSKA (reference sequence). CDR3 coding DNA: TGCAGTGCTAGAGGGACTAGCGGGGGGGCCGTGGCGCAGTATTTT. It specifies CSARGTSGGAVAQYF.

This chain links TRBV6-2 or TRBV6-3 with TRBJ2-7; 10 nucleotides agree with TRBD1. The CDR3 covers 14 residues. The J segment lost 3 bases and the V segment lost 5 bases, leaving 4 bases of the junction unmatched. Germline lookup yields CDR1 MNHEY and CDR2 SVGEGT. CDR3 nucleotide sequence: TGTGCCAGCAGTCCCAGGACAGGGGGCTACGAGCAGTACTTC. It yields the protein CASSPRTGGYEQYF.

The V call is TRBV11-2, the J call TRBJ2-3, with TRBD2 as a possible D gene (6 bases). The CDR3 is made up of 16 amino acids. Germline lookup yields CDR1 SGHAT and CDR2 FQNNGV. With 5 bases removed from V and 6 bases from J, the gap between germline ends came to 21 bases. DNA for the CDR3: TGTGCCAGCAGCGGCACTAGCCCCAGTTCGTTGGATACGCAGTATTTT. It encodes CASSGTSPSSLDTQYF.

The rearrangement joins TRBV2 to TRBJ2-1; D uncertain. The CDR3 has 12 amino acids. Germline V gene sequence: CDR1 SNHLY, CDR2 FYNNEI. Trimming removed 5 bases from V and 9 bases from J, with 11 bases in between. CDR3 region: CASSYSWGEQFF. The CDR3 nucleotides are TGTGCCAGCAGTTATAGTTGGGGTGAGCAGTTCTTC.

This chain joins TRBV30 and TRBJ2-7; weak D call: TRBD1 (6 bases). With 1 base removed from V and 2 bases from J, the gap between germline ends came to 6 bases. CDR3 length: 12 amino acids. Germline loops: CDR1 GTSNPN, CDR2 SVGIG (reference sequence). The CDR3 loop is CAWSDRAYEQYF. CDR3 DNA sequence: TGTGCCTGGAGTGACAGGGCCTACGAGCAGTACTTC. The full variable domain, its missing parts supplied by reference TRBV30 and TRBJ2-7, is SQTIHQWPATLVQPVGSPLSLECTVEGTSNPNLYWYRQAAGRGLQLLFYSVGIGQISSEVPQNLSASRPQDRQFILSSKKLLLSDSGFYLCAWSDRAYEQYFGPGTRLTVT.

The rearrangement uses TRBV21-1 and TRBJ2-5; the table's D call of TRBD2 was not tested on the DNA. TRBV21-1 is listed as a pseudogene. This CDR3 spans 15 amino acids. The CDR3 reads CASMLGLAAEGTQYF. For the CDR3, the DNA is TGTGCCAGCATGCTCGGACTAGCAGCGGAAGGGACCCAGTACTTC.

This clonotype was seen only once. V and J are TRBV7-2 and TRBJ2-1, with 9 bases lining up with TRBD2. Trimming cost V 5 bases and J 7 bases; bases outside gene matches: 9. CDR3 length: 15 residues. Germline V CDR1 and CDR2: SGHTA, FQGNSA. The CDR3 here is CASSPLGRGGNEQFF. For the CDR3, the DNA is TGTGCCAGCAGCCCGCTAGGGCGGGGGGGAAATGAGCAGTTCTTC. The whole variable domain, filled in from reference TRBV7-2 and TRBJ2-1, reads GAGVSQSPSNKVTEKGKDVELRCDPISGHTALYWYRQSLGQGLEFLIYFQGNSAPDKSGLPSDRFSAERTGGSVSTLTIQRTQQEDSAVYLCASSPLGRGGNEQFFGPGTRLTVL.

This chain uses TRBV24-1 with TRBJ2-1, with D maybe TRBD1 (7 bases). The CDR3 is 16 amino acids. In germline, CDR1 is KGHDR, CDR2 SFDVKD. Trimming removed 3 bases from V and 7 bases from J, with 18 bases in between. CDR3 region: CATSDGGEQGRNEQFF. In DNA form, the CDR3 reads TGTGCCACCAGTGATGGGGGAGAACAGGGGAGGAATGAGCAGTTCTTC.

The genes are TRBV5-1 and TRBJ2-3, with 7 bases aligning to TRBD2. The CDR3 contains 16 residues. V shed 5 bases and J 0 bases; nucleotides not matched to a gene: 9. The germline V gene has CDR1 SGHRS and CDR2 YFSETQ. Written as DNA, the CDR3 is TGCGCCAGCAGGCCACTTCTAGCGGCTAGCACAGATACGCAGTATTTT. It codes for CASRPLLAASTDTQYF.

The chain recombines TRBV12-3 or TRBV12-4 with TRBJ1-2, with D possibly TRBD1 on 5 matching bases. The CDR3 covers 13 residues. The ends were cut back, 5 bases at V and 5 bases at J, with 12 bases in the middle. In nucleotides, the CDR3 is TGTGCCAGCAGTGACAGAGTTCATTATGGCTACACCTTC. Protein: CASSDRVHYGYTF.